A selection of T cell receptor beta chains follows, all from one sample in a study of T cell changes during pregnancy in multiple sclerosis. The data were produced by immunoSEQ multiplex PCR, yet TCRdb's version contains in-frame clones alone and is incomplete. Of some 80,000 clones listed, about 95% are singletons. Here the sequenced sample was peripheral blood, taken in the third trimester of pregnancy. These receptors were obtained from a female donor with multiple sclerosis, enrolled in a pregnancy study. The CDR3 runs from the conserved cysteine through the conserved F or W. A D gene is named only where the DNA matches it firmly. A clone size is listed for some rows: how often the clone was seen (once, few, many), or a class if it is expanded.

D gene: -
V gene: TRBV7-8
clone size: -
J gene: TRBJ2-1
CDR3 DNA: TGTGCCAGCATTAAAGCTAGGGGCAATGAGCAGTTCTTC
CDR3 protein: CASIKARGNEQFF

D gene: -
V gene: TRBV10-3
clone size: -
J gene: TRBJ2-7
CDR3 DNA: TGTGCCATCAGTGAAGTGCAGGGTACCTACGAGCAGTACTTC
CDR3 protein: CAISEVQGTYEQYF

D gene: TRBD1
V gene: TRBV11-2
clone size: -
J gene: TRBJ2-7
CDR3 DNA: TGTGCCAGCAGCTTATGGGATGTGGGGACAGTCGTTCCCTACGAGCAGTACTTC
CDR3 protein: CASSLWDVGTVVPYEQYF

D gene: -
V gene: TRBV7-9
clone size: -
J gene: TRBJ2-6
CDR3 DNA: TGTGCCAGCAGCTTAGACAGCTTTATCTCTGGGGCCAACGTCCTGACTTTC
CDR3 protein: CASSLDSFISGANVLTF

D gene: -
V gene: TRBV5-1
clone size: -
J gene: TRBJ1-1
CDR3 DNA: TGCGCCAGCAGCTACGACAGGTCGAAGAATCCTCACACTGAAGCTTTCTTT
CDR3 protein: CASSYDRSKNPHTEAFF

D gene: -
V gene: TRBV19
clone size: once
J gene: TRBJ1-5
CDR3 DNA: TGTGCCAGTAGCCCGACAGGTAATAGCAATCAGCCCCAGCATTTT
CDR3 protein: CASSPTGNSNQPQHF

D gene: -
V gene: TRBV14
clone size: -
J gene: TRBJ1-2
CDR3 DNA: TGTGCCAGCAGCCAAGATGGCAGAAAGCGTGGCTACACCTTC
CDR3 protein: CASSQDGRKRGYTF

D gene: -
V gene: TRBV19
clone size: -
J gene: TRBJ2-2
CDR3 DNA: TGTGCCAGTAGTCTGGGATCGGCAGGGGCAGCCGGGGAGCTGTTTTTT
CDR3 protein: CASSLGSAGAAGELFF

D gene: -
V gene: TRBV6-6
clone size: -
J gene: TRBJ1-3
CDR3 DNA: TGTGCCAGCACCCCCGTGACAGGCCTCGGAAACACCATATATTTT
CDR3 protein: CASTPVTGLGNTIYF

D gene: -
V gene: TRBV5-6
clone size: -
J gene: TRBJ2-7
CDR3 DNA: TGTGCCAGCAGCTTCCGAGCCCCCGGGGCCTACGAGCAGTACTTC
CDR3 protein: CASSFRAPGAYEQYF

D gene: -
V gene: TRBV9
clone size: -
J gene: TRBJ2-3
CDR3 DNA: TGTGCCAGCAGCGTAGGAGTAGGGGACACAGATACGCAGTATTTT
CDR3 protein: CASSVGVGDTDTQYF